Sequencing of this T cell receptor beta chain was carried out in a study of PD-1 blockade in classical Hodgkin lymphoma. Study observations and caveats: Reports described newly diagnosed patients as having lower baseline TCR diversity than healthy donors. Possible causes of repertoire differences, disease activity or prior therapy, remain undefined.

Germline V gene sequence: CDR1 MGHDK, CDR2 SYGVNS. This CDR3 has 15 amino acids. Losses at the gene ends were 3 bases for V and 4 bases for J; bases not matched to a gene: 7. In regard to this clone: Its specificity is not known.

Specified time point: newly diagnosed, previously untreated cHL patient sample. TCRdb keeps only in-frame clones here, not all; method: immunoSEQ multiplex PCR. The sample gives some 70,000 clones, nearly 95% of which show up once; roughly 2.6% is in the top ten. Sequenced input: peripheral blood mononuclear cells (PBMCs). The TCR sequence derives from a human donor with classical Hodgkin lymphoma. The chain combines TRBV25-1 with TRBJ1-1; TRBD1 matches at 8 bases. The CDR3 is CASSDRGLRSTEAFF. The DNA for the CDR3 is TGTGCCAGCAGTGACAGGGGGCTAAGGTCCACTGAAGCTTTCTTT.